This T cell receptor (beta chain) derives from a study of blood T cell repertoires in COVID-19. A single count supports this clone. Using immunoSEQ multiplex PCR, the repertoire was profiled, and TCRdb retains in-frame clones only, with some absent. The data show approximately 200,000 clones, about nine tenths seen once. The sequenced sample consisted of PBMCs or T cells enriched from blood (not recorded which). This receptor was obtained from a young man with acute COVID-19.

The DNA of the CDR3 is TGTGCCAGTAGTATAGTCTCTAACACCGGGGAGCTGTTTTTT. This gives the protein CASSIVSNTGELFF. The genes are TRBV19 and TRBJ2-2; no reliable D call. Germline V gene data show CDR1 as LNHDA and CDR2 as SQIVND (reference sequence). Deletions cut 1 base from V and 2 bases from J, with 5 bases between. This CDR3 has 14 amino acids.